The clone carrying this T cell receptor beta chain was detected only once. Its target is not known. These data are taken from a study of cytomegalovirus exposure and HLA in healthy donors. Germline assignment: CDR1 GTSNPN and CDR2 SVGIG (reference sequence). Trimming shortened V by 1 base and J by 6 bases, and 8 bases separated the two germline ends. This CDR3 spans 12 amino acids. Some clones are missing from TCRdb's copy, which holds only in-frame ones; the method was immunoSEQ multiplex PCR. The sample has some 90,000 clones, about 96% seen once. Notes on the study in general: In vitro assays verified that three CMV-associated chains recognized CMV antigens specifically.

The V and J genes are TRBV30 and TRBJ2-3; D call uncertain. Sequenced material: PBMCs. The clonotype comes from a man between 18 and 29 years old in good health and CMV-seronegative. The CDR3 DNA reads TGTGCCTGGAGTGACTGGGCCGATACGCAGTATTTT. Protein product: CAWSDWADTQYF.